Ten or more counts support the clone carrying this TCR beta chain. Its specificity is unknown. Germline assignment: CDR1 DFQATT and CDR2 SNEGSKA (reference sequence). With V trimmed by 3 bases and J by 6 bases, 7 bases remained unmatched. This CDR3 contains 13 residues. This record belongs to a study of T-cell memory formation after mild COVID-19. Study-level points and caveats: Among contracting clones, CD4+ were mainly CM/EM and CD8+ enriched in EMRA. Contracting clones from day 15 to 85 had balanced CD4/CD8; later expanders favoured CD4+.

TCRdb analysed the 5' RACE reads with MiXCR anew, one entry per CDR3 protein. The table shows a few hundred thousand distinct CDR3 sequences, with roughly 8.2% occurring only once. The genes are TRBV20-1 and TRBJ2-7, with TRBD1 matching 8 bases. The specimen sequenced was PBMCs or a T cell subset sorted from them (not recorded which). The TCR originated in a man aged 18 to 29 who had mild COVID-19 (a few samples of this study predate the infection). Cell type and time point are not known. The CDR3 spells CSASRGRLSEQYV. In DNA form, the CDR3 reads TGCAGTGCTAGCAGGGGGCGCTTAAGCGAGCAGTACGTC.